The T cell receptor beta chain described here comes from a study of cytomegalovirus exposure and HLA in healthy donors. Overall study results and limits: Most TCR sequences were uncommon, yet certain public TCRs appeared in many donors. Only CMV serostatus was available as immune exposure information.

This clone has only a few counts. As yet, its antigen is unknown. Germline V gene lookup returns CDR1 LGHNA and CDR2 YNFKEQ. This CDR3 spans 18 amino acids. V lost 3 bases and J 0 bases, leaving 15 bases between the germline ends. This PCR relied on a set of 60 Vbeta primers and 13 Jbeta primers. In the source study's methods: Counted up in a later analysis, unique TCR beta chains came to some 82 million, with around 12 million shared. Assay used: immunoSEQ multiplex PCR; TCRdb lists only in-frame clones, some missing. V and J calls and clone size are copied from that table; D and trimming were computed from the DNA. The sample holds almost 200,000 clones, 85% seen once.

Input material: PBMCs. This clonotype was obtained from a woman aged 45-59 years in good health and CMV-seronegative. V gene TRBV4-2 combines with J gene TRBJ2-6, with D possibly being TRBD1 (6 bases). The CDR3 is CASSQFTRQVSGANVLTF. In DNA form, the CDR3 reads TGTGCCAGCAGCCAGTTTACTCGACAGGTCTCTGGGGCCAACGTCCTGACTTTC.